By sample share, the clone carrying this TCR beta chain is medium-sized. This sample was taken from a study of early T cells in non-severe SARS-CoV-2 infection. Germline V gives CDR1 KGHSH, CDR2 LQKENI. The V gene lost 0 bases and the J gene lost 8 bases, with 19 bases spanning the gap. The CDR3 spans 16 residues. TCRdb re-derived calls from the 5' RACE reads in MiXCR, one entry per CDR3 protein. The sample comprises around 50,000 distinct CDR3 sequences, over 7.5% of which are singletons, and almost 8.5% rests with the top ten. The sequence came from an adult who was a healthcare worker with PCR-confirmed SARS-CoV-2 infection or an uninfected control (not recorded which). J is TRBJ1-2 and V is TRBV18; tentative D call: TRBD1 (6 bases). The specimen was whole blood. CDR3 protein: CASSPPGSWGADGYTF. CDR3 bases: TGTGCCAGCTCACCACCGGGCTCTTGGGGGGCTGACGGCTACACCTTC.